Listed below are T cell receptor beta chains from one sample, sequenced in a study of early T cells in non-severe SARS-CoV-2 infection. TCRdb used MiXCR to reprocess the 5' RACE reads, holding one entry per CDR3 protein. The sample carries some 77,000 distinct CDR3 sequences, roughly 12% recorded once. What was sequenced was whole blood. The receptor set was obtained from an adult who was a healthcare worker with PCR-confirmed SARS-CoV-2 infection or an uninfected control (not recorded which). Both conserved end residues are part of each CDR3. A D gene is named only where the DNA matches it firmly. A clone size is listed for some rows: how often the clone was seen (once, few, many), or a class if it is expanded.

-,TRBJ2-7,TRBV28,-,TGTGTCGGCGGAGATTCCTACGAGCAGTACTTC,CVGGDSYEQYF
-,TRBJ1-5,TRBV6-2/TRBV6-3,many,TGTGCCAGCACCTCCGGGGCCGGCAATCAGCCCCAGCATTTT,CASTSGAGNQPQHF
TRBD2,TRBJ2-7,TRBV6-2/TRBV6-3,many,TGTGCCAGCAGTCACGGGACTAGCGGGGATATCTACGAGCAGTACTTC,CASSHGTSGDIYEQYF
TRBD1,TRBJ2-6,TRBV12-3/TRBV12-4,-,TGTGCCAGCAGTCACCTTGGGACAGGGGCGATCTCTGGGGCCAACGTCCTGACTTTC,CASSHLGTGAISGANVLTF
-,TRBJ1-6,TRBV20-1,-,TGCAGTGCTACTCCCATCACCTACGCGGATAATTCACCCCTCCACTTT,CSATPITYADNSPLHF
-,TRBJ2-5,TRBV29-1,-,TGCAGCGTTGAAGGGACAGAAGAGACCCAGTACTTC,CSVEGTEETQYF
-,TRBJ1-1,TRBV6-1,-,TGTGCCAGCAGTGGAGGACCGGGGAGGTCAGAAGCTTTCTTT,CASSGGPGRSEAFF
TRBD2,TRBJ2-1,TRBV11-2,many,TGTGCCAGCAGCTTAGATCGGTTAGCGGGCGAGCAGTTCTTC,CASSLDRLAGEQFF
TRBD1,TRBJ1-1,TRBV6-1,-,TGTGCCATGGCGCGGGGGACAGCCAGTGAAGCTTTCTTT,CAMARGTASEAFF
TRBD1,TRBJ1-1,TRBV7-2,-,TGTGCCAGCAGCTTCGGACAGGGCACTGAAGCTTTCTTT,CASSFGQGTEAFF
-,TRBJ1-6,TRBV27,few,TGTGCCAGCAGTCCGGCAGCGAATTCACCCCTCCACTTT,CASSPAANSPLHF
-,TRBJ2-3,TRBV27,few,TGTGCCAGCAGCCCTGATTTGGTTACGCAGTATTTT,CASSPDLVTQYF
TRBD1,TRBJ2-3,TRBV5-1,-,TGCGCCAGCAGTCCACGACAGGGGTCCACAGATACGCAGTATTTT,CASSPRQGSTDTQYF
-,TRBJ1-2,TRBV11-2,-,TGTGCCAGCAGGCGGTTGACAGGTGGCTATGGCTACACCTTC,CASRRLTGGYGYTF
-,TRBJ1-1,TRBV27,-,TGTGCCAGCAGTTCAGCCGCTGAAGCTTTCTTT,CASSSAAEAFF
-,TRBJ1-6,TRBV7-8,few,TGTGCCAGCAGCTCACAGGGTCTCTATAATTCACCCCTCCACTTT,CASSSQGLYNSPLHF
-,TRBJ1-2,TRBV12-3/TRBV12-4,-,TGTGCCAGCAGTTTCTTAAACACACGGGGCTACACCTTC,CASSFLNTRGYTF
TRBD2,TRBJ2-3,TRBV28,-,TGTGCCAGCACCGGGACTAGCGGCACAGATACGCAGTATTTT,CASTGTSGTDTQYF
TRBD1,TRBJ2-3,TRBV7-2,-,TGTGCCAGCAGCTTCACAGGGGGCTCAACAGATACGCAGTATTTT,CASSFTGGSTDTQYF
-,TRBJ1-3,TRBV29-1,-,TGCAGCGGTCTGACAGTCTCTGGAAACACCATATATTTT,CSGLTVSGNTIYF
TRBD1,TRBJ2-7,TRBV29-1,once,TGCAGCGTCCGGACAGGCTCCTACGAGCAGTACTTC,CSVRTGSYEQYF
-,TRBJ2-1,TRBV28,-,TGTGCCAGCAGTTTATGGGGGGCTGGGAAAAGCTCCTACAATGAGCAGTTCTTC,CASSLWGAGKSSYNEQFF
-,TRBJ1-2,TRBV27,many,TGTGCCAGCAGTTTAACAGGGAGCCCTAACTATGGCTACACCTTC,CASSLTGSPNYGYTF
-,TRBJ1-3,TRBV29-1,-,TGCAGCGTTGGGATTGGAAACACCATATATTTT,CSVGIGNTIYF
TRBD2,TRBJ2-1,TRBV20-1,few,TGCAGTGCTCAATCCGGGACTAGTCTCCATGAGCAGTTCTTC,CSAQSGTSLHEQFF
TRBD1,TRBJ2-7,TRBV7-2,few,TGTGCCAGCAGCTTGACGTGGACAGGGGGCTGGTACGAGCAGTACTTC,CASSLTWTGGWYEQYF
-,TRBJ2-2,TRBV2,few,TGTGCCAGCAGTGATGCTCACACCGGGGAGCTGTTTTTT,CASSDAHTGELFF
-,TRBJ2-7,TRBV6-6,many,TGTGCCACCGCGTACCGAGGGCGGTACTTC,CATAYRGRYF
-,TRBJ1-2,TRBV6-5,-,TGTGCCACCCATGAGGGGGGGCGCGGCTATGGCTACACCTTC,CATHEGGRGYGYTF
-,TRBJ2-7,TRBV28,many,TGTGCCAGCAGCCGGGCCGCTACCTACGAGCAGTACTTC,CASSRAATYEQYF
-,TRBJ1-3,TRBV7-9,few,TGTGCCAGCGCCGCCCGAGGCCGGGTCTCTGGAAACACCATATATTTT,CASAARGRVSGNTIYF
-,TRBJ1-2,TRBV6-6,-,TGTGCCAGCAGTAAACAGCCAGCTGGAGGCTACACCTTC,CASSKQPAGGYTF
TRBD2,TRBJ2-1,TRBV7-2,-,TGTGCCAGCAGCTTAGCTAGGACTAGCAATGAGCAGTTCTTC,CASSLARTSNEQFF
TRBD2,TRBJ2-1,TRBV2,few,TGTGCCAGCATCCGACTAGCGGGAGAACTCAATGAGCAGTTCTTC,CASIRLAGELNEQFF
-,TRBJ2-5,TRBV11-2,-,TGTGCCAGCAGCTTCGGACAGCAAGAGACCCAGTACTTC,CASSFGQQETQYF
-,TRBJ1-2,TRBV12-3/TRBV12-4,many,TGTGCCAGTCGTGACAGCTTCACTAACTATGGCTACACCTTC,CASRDSFTNYGYTF
-,TRBJ2-1,TRBV6-1,many,TGTGCCAGCAGTGAAGCCGAGGTAAAGCAGTTCTTC,CASSEAEVKQFF
TRBD1,TRBJ1-2,TRBV18,-,TGTGCCAGCTCACCTTGGGACAGGGTATACTATGGCTACACCTTC,CASSPWDRVYYGYTF
-,TRBJ2-1,TRBV2,many,TGTGCCAGCAGTGAGGACCGGTCAGGGAAAGCCAATGAGCAGTTCTTC,CASSEDRSGKANEQFF
-,TRBJ1-6,TRBV5-5,-,TGTGCCAGCAGCCGACAAGGGGTTGTTTCACCCCTCCACTTT,CASSRQGVVSPLHF
-,TRBJ2-3,TRBV7-2,few,TGTGCCAGCAGCTTAAATGCCGGGCACCGGGATACGCAGTATTTT,CASSLNAGHRDTQYF
-,TRBJ2-6,TRBV25-1,-,TGTGCCAGCCTTTCTGGGGCCAACGTCCTGACTTTC,CASLSGANVLTF
-,TRBJ2-1,TRBV15,-,TGTGCCACCAGCCCAGTGGGGACCTTCAACAAAACGAGCTCCTACAATGAGCAGTTCTTC,CATSPVGTFNKTSSYNEQFF
TRBD1,TRBJ2-1,TRBV6-6,-,TGTGCCAGCAGTTATGGGACAGGGAGCCTATACAATGAGCAGTTCTTC,CASSYGTGSLYNEQFF
TRBD1,TRBJ1-4,TRBV7-9,few,TGTGCCAGCAGCTCTGCGGACAGGGGGGAAAAACTGTTTTTT,CASSSADRGEKLFF
TRBD2,TRBJ2-7,TRBV27,-,TGTGCCAGCAGTCCCGCGGGGCGGGAGAGTGTCGAGCAGTACTTC,CASSPAGRESVEQYF
TRBD2,TRBJ2-3,TRBV7-9,-,TGTGCCAGCAGTATTAGCGGGGATACGCAGTATTTT,CASSISGDTQYF
-,TRBJ1-5,TRBV27,-,TGTGCCAGCAGTTTAACCAGGGAAGACCAGCCCCAGCATTTT,CASSLTREDQPQHF
-,TRBJ2-5,TRBV7-2,many,TGTGCCAGCAGCTTAGTCTACCAAGAGACCCAGTACTTC,CASSLVYQETQYF
-,TRBJ1-2,TRBV12-3/TRBV12-4,many,TGTGCCAGCAGTCTTACCCCGGTGGGAAACTATGGCTACACCTTC,CASSLTPVGNYGYTF
TRBD2,TRBJ2-1,TRBV7-2,many,TGTGCCAGCAGCTTGGGACTAGCGGGAATCGAGCAGTTCTTC,CASSLGLAGIEQFF
-,TRBJ2-1,TRBV20-1,-,TGCAGTGGGAAATTCTCCTACAATGAGCAGTTCTTC,CSGKFSYNEQFF
TRBD1,TRBJ2-3,TRBV28,-,TGTGCCAGCAGACCCGGACAGGTCACAGATACGCAGTATTTT,CASRPGQVTDTQYF
-,TRBJ2-7,TRBV7-9,many,TGTGCCAGCAGCTTAGGGGAGACAGGAGACTACGAGCAGTACTTC,CASSLGETGDYEQYF